This T cell receptor (beta chain) was captured in a study of T cells after yellow fever vaccination. For the study at large: Fractions with few cells were prepared using SMART-Seq v4 Ultra Low Input. The study, taken as a whole, reports: Post-booster repertoires again held most primary-vaccination clones (just under 97% CD4, over 80% CD8). Abundant clonotypes from the bulk population could have been carried over as contaminants into FACS-sorted repertoires. The appearance of a small share of clonotypes in both CD4 and CD8 compartments was observed.

For this clonotype: Its target is not known.

TCRdb reprocessed the 5' RACE reads with MiXCR, giving one entry per CDR3 protein. The table records over 300,000 distinct CDR3 sequences, around 6.8% of them present only once. The starting material was PBMCs, obtained approximately 47 days after the first yellow fever vaccination. The TCR was taken from a man younger than 30 who received the YFV17D yellow fever vaccine.

CDR3 coding DNA: TGTGCCAGCAGCGGGACAAGTAATTCACCCCTCCACTTT. Translating it yields CASSGTSNSPLHF. This rearrangement joins TRBV9 to TRBJ1-6, with D perhaps TRBD1 (5 bases). CDR1 and CDR2 (germline): SGDLS, YYNGEE. This CDR3 spans 13 amino acids. V lost 3 bases, J lost 6 bases, and 7 bases lay in between.